This T cell receptor (beta chain) was captured in a study of T cell responses to AZD1222 COVID-19 vaccine. Measured with immunoSEQ multiplex PCR; TCRdb has only the in-frame clones, and not every one. Of about 140,000 clones detected, 70% to 90% appear once; the ten largest clones hold around 7.8%. The source of this sequence is an adult in good health. Sequencing was performed on peripheral blood, taken on day 0 of AZD1222 vaccination.

The CDR3 coding sequence is TGTGCCAGCAGCTTAACTAGCGGGGGGGAAGCAGATACGCAGTATTTT. Residues: CASSLTSGGEADTQYF. The chain combines TRBV7-9 with TRBJ2-3; 13 positions match TRBD2. From germline, CDR1 is SEHNR and CDR2 FQNEAQ (reference sequence). V gave up 2 bases and J gave up 4 bases; unmatched junction bases: 3. CDR3 length: 16 residues.